This T cell receptor (beta chain) emerged from a study of cytomegalovirus exposure and HLA in healthy donors. Both 60 Vbeta primers and 13 Jbeta primers went into the PCR. The assay was immunoSEQ multiplex PCR, and TCRdb's table has in-frame clones only and misses some. The sample consists of 200,000 to 300,000 clones, about 80% of them appearing once. This sequence originates from a woman aged 60 to 75 in good health and CMV-seropositive. Sequenced material: PBMCs.

The CDR3 protein is CASSTGLAEIYEQYF. In nucleotides, the CDR3 is TGTGCCAGCAGTACGGGACTAGCGGAGATCTACGAGCAGTACTTC. This chain connects TRBV6-5 to TRBJ2-7, with 11 bases matching TRBD2. The junction had 6 bases not matched to a gene; V was cut back by 5 bases and J by 3 bases. This CDR3 is built from 15 residues. The germline CDR1 and CDR2 sequences are MNHEY and SVGAGI.